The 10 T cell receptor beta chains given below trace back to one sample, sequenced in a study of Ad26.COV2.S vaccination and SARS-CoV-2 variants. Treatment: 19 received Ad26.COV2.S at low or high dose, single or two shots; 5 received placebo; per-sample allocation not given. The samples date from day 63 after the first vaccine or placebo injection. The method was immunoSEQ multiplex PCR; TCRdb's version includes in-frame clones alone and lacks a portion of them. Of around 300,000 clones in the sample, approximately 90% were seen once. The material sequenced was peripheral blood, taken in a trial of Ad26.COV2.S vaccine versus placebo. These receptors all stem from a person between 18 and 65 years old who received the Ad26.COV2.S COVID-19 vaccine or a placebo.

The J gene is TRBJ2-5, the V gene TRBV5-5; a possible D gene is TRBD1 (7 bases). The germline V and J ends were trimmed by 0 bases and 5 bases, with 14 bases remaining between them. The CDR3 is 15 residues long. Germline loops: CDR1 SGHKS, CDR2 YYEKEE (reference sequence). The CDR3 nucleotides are TGTGCCAGCAGCTTGGTTGCAGGGGGGAAGGAGACCCAGTACTTC. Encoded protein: CASSLVAGGKETQYF.

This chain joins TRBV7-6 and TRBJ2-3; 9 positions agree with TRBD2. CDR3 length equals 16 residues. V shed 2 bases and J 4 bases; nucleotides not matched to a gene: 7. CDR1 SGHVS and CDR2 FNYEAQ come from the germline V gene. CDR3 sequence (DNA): TGTGCCAGCAGCTTAAAGGAGCGGGAGGTGCCAGATACGCAGTATTTT. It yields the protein CASSLKEREVPDTQYF.

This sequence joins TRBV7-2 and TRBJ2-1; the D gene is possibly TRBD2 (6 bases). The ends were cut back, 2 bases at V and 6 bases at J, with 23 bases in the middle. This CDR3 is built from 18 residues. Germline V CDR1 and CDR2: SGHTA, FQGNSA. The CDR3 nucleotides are TGTGCCAGCAGCTTACTAGGGCTAGCGACCCCCCGGGCCAATGAGCAGTTCTTC. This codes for CASSLLGLATPRANEQFF.

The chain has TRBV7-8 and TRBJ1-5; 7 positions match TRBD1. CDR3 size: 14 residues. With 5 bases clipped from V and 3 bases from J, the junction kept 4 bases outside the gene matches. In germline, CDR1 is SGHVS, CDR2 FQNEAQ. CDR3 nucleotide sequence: TGTGCCAGCAGCCTTGACAGGGTCAATCAGCCCCAGCATTTT. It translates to CASSLDRVNQPQHF.

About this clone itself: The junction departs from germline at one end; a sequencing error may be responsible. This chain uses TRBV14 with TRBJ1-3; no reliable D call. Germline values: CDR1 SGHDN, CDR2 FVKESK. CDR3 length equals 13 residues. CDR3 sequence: CASNQVVGNTIYF. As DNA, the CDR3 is TGTGCCAGCAACCAAGTGGTCGGCAACACCATATATTTT. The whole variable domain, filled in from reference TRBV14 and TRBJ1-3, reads EAGVTQFPSHSVIEKGQTVTLRCDPISGHDNLYWYRRVMGKEIKFLLHFVKESKQDESGMPNNRFLAERTGGTYSTLKVQPAELEDSGVYFCASNQVVGNTIYFGEGSWLTVV.

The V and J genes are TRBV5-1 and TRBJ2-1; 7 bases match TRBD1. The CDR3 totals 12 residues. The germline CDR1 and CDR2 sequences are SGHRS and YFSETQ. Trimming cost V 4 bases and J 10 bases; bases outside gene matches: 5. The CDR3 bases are TGCGCCAGCAGCACAACAGGGGCCGAGCAGTTCTTC. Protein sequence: CASSTTGAEQFF. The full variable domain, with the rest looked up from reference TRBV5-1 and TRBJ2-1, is KAGVTQTPRYLIKTRGQQVTLSCSPISGHRSVSWYQQTPGQGLQFLFEYFSETQRNKGNFPGRFSGRQFSNSRSEMNVSTLELGDSALYLCASSTTGAEQFFGPGTRLTVL.

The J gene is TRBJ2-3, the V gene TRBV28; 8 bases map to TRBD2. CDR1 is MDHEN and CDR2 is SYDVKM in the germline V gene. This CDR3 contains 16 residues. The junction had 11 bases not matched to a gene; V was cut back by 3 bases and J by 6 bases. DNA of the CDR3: TGTGCCAGCAGTTTGGGGTGGGGGACTAGAAATGATACGCAGTATTTT. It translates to CASSLGWGTRNDTQYF.

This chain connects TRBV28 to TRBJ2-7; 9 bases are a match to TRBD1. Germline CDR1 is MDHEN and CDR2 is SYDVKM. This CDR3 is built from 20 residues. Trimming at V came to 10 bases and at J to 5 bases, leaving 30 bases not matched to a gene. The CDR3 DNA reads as TGTGCCACCACATTTTATGAGCCGGGATACAGGGGGCCTTCAAGCCACGAGCAGTACTTC. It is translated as CATTFYEPGYRGPSSHEQYF.

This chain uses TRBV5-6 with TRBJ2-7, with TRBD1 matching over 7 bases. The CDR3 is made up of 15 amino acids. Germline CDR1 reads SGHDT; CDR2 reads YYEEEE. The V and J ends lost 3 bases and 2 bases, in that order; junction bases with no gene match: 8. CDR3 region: CASSYTDRTPYEQYF. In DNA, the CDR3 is TGTGCCAGCAGCTACACGGACAGGACCCCCTACGAGCAGTACTTC.

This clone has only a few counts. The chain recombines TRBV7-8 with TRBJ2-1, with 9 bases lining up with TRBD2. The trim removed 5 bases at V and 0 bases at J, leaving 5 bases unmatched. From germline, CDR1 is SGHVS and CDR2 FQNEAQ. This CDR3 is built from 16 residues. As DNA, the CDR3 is TGTGCCAGCAGCCCTTTAGCGGGAGACTCCTACAATGAGCAGTTCTTC. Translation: CASSPLAGDSYNEQFF.